The 15 T cell receptor beta chains below come from one sample, sequenced in a study of a mutant IDH1 vaccine in newly diagnosed glioma. Libraries were prepared by immunoSEQ multiplex PCR; TCRdb keeps only in-frame clonotypes and omits some of them. Of about 38,000 clones listed, roughly three quarters are singletons. The time point denotes: baseline, week 1 (first vaccination visit). Treatment noted: pre-vaccination baseline after standard-of-care therapy. The starting material was PBMCs, obtained from a glioma patient treated with radiotherapy, temozolomide or both. The receptor set was obtained from a man aged 35-49 years with glioma. Some clones in this sample may be carry-over from other donors' samples.

The gene calls are TRBV5-1 and TRBJ2-5; D perhaps matches TRBD1 (5 bases). CDR1 SGHRS and CDR2 YFSETQ come from the germline V gene. V was trimmed by 3 bases and J by 3 bases, leaving 9 bases between them. The CDR3 totals 13 residues. CDR3 sequence (DNA): TGCGCCAGCAGCTGGACACAAAAAGAGACCCAGTACTTC. It codes for CASSWTQKETQYF.

The chain recombines TRBV19 with TRBJ2-1, with 8 bases aligning to TRBD1. Trimming at V came to 4 bases and at J to 0 bases, leaving 5 bases not matched to a gene. Germline V gives CDR1 LNHDA, CDR2 SQIVND (reference sequence). This CDR3 is built from 16 residues. CDR3 DNA: TGTGCCAGTAGTAAATCCGGGACAGGCTCCTACAATGAGCAGTTCTTC. Protein sequence: CASSKSGTGSYNEQFF.

V gene TRBV27 combines with J gene TRBJ2-3, with D tentatively TRBD2 (6 bases). From germline, CDR1 is MNHEY and CDR2 SMNVEV (reference sequence). This CDR3 has 16 amino acids. The V end was cut by 2 bases, the J end by 4 bases, with 16 bases between. In nucleotides, the CDR3 is TGTGCCAGCAGTTTAGGACGGGACTCAACCCCAGATACGCAGTATTTT. Protein sequence: CASSLGRDSTPDTQYF.

The count of this clone is one. This rearrangement joins TRBV29-1 to TRBJ2-7; the D gene is possibly TRBD2 (6 bases). The germline CDR1 and CDR2 sequences are SQVTM and ANQGSEA. The CDR3 has 14 residues. The V gene lost 3 bases and the J gene lost 2 bases, with 14 bases spanning the gap. The CDR3 nucleotides are TGCAGCGTTGAGTTGGAGGGGCAAACCTACGAGCAGTACTTC. Its protein is CSVELEGQTYEQYF.

CDR3 sequence: CASSLEPSRGNIQYF. The CDR3, as DNA: TGTGCCAGCAGCTTGGAACCCTCACGGGGAAACATTCAGTACTTC. The chain couples TRBV5-8 to TRBJ2-4; the D gene is possibly TRBD2 (5 bases). This CDR3 is built from 15 residues. Per the germline V gene, CDR1 is SGHTS and CDR2 is YDEGEE. V dropped 0 bases and J dropped 6 bases, with 13 bases sitting between them.

The chain couples TRBV5-1 to TRBJ1-6; 7 bases map to TRBD1. Germline lookup yields CDR1 SGHRS and CDR2 YFSETQ. The CDR3 has 15 amino acids. V lost 0 bases, J lost 7 bases, and 4 bases stayed unmatched. Here the CDR3 reads CASSLDRGGNSPLHF. The CDR3 bases are TGCGCCAGCAGCTTGGACAGGGGAGGCAATTCACCCCTCCACTTT.

The chain links TRBV18 to TRBJ2-5; D is tentatively TRBD1 or TRBD2 (5 bases each). The CDR3 has 15 amino acids. Between the trimmed V and J ends, which lost 6 bases and 4 bases, there was a span of 18 bases. The germline CDR1 and CDR2 sequences are KGHSH and LQKENI. The CDR3 sequence: CASSPSGQDGETQYF. The CDR3 region has the DNA TGTGCCAGCTCCCCATCGGGGCAGGACGGAGAGACCCAGTACTTC.

The chain combines TRBV4-1 with TRBJ2-3; 9 bases agree with TRBD1. CDR3 length: 15 residues. J was trimmed by 7 bases and V by 1 base; bases with no gene match: 6. Germline V gene data show CDR1 as MGHRA and CDR2 as YSYEKL. DNA for the CDR3: TGCGCCAGCAGCCAAGTCGAGACAGGGGGTCATACGCAGTATTTT. It translates to CASSQVETGGHTQYF.

This chain connects TRBV5-1 to TRBJ2-5; the match to TRBD2 covers 8 bases. V trimming: 4 bases; J trimming: 2 bases; junction bases outside the gene matches: 4. The length of the CDR3 is 14 residues. Germline CDR1 reads SGHRS; CDR2 reads YFSETQ. Here the CDR3 reads CASSPGLAQETQYF. CDR3 coding DNA: TGCGCCAGCAGCCCTGGACTAGCACAAGAGACCCAGTACTTC.

V is TRBV2 and J is TRBJ2-3, with TRBD2 matching 7 bases. V lost 7 bases, J lost 0 bases, and 4 bases stayed unmatched. The CDR3 sequence is 14 residues long. Germline CDR1 and CDR2: SNHLY and FYNNEI. The CDR3 DNA reads TGTGCCAGCATAGCGGGTTCTAGCACAGATACGCAGTATTTT. Translation: CASIAGSSTDTQYF.

V usage is TRBV5-1 and J usage is TRBJ2-2, with D perhaps TRBD2 (6 bases). This CDR3 is built from 17 residues. Germline CDR1 SGHRS, CDR2 YFSETQ. Trimming shortened V by 4 bases and J by 0 bases, and 16 bases separated the two germline ends. The CDR3 DNA reads as TGCGCCAGCAGCCACCGAGCGGGCCACGCGAACACCGGGGAGCTGTTTTTT. This encodes CASSHRAGHANTGELFF.

The chain is built from TRBV7-2 and TRBJ1-1, with D possibly being TRBD1 (6 bases). The CDR3 length is 16 residues. CDR1 SGHTA and CDR2 FQGNSA come from the germline V gene. V dropped 5 bases and J dropped 3 bases, with 19 bases sitting between them. The CDR3 nucleotides are TGTGCCAGCAGCCCTCTCTACAGGGTCGGATACACTGAAGCTTTCTTT. The encoded protein is CASSPLYRVGYTEAFF.

CDR3 residues: CASSGVRSGDDEQYF. DNA of the CDR3: TGTGCCAGCAGTGGAGTACGTTCAGGGGACGACGAGCAGTACTTC. This chain joins TRBV2 and TRBJ2-7; tentatively, D is TRBD1 (6 bases). The CDR3 spans 15 residues. The germline V and J ends were trimmed by 4 bases and 5 bases, with 18 bases remaining between them. CDR1 is SNHLY and CDR2 is FYNNEI in the germline V gene. Looking up the rest from reference TRBV2 and TRBJ2-7 gives the full variable domain: EPEVTQTPSHQVTQMGQEVILRCVPISNHLYFYWYRQILGQKVEFLVSFYNNEISEKSEIFDDQFSVERPDGSNFTLKIRSTKLEDSAMYFCASSGVRSGDDEQYFGPGTRLTVT.

J is TRBJ2-3 and V is TRBV4-2; D assignment may be TRBD1 or TRBD2 (5 bases each). The CDR3 runs to 14 residues. Trimming removed 3 bases from V and 2 bases from J, with 9 bases in between. CDR1 LGHNA and CDR2 YNFKEQ come from the germline V gene. The CDR3 region is CASSQGRLTDTQYF. As DNA, the CDR3 is TGTGCCAGCAGCCAGGGACGCCTCACAGATACGCAGTATTTT.

The V gene is TRBV2, the J gene TRBJ2-3, with TRBD2 matching over 12 bases. Germline assignment: CDR1 SNHLY and CDR2 FYNNEI. The J segment lost 2 bases and the V segment lost 7 bases, leaving 4 bases of the junction unmatched. The CDR3 length is 15 residues. CDR3 nucleotide sequence: TGTGCCAGCAAAAGACTAGCGGGGGTCACAGATACGCAGTATTTT. This codes for CASKRLAGVTDTQYF.